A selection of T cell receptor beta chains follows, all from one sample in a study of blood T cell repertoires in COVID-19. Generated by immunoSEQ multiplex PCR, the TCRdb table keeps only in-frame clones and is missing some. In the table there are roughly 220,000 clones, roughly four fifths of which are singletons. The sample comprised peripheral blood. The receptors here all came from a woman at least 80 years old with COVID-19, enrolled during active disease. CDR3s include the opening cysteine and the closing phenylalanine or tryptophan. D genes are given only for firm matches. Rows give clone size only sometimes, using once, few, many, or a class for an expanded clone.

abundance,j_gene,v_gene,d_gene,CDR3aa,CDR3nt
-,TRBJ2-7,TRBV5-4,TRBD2,CASSSRGGHNEQYF,TGTGCCAGCAGCTCCCGGGGGGGGCATAACGAGCAGTACTTC
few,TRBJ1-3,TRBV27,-,CASSLEGHSGNTIYF,TGTGCCAGCAGTTTAGAGGGACACTCTGGAAACACCATATATTTT
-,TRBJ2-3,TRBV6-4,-,CASSVRPSDTQYF,TGTGCCAGCAGTGTGAGGCCCTCAGATACGCAGTATTTT
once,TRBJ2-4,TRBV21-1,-,CASSSSGRAPRNIQYF,TGTGCCAGCAGCAGTAGCGGGAGGGCCCCCAGAAACATTCAGTACTTC
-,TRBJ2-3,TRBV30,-,CAWRGSTRSTDTQYF,TGTGCCTGGAGGGGTTCCACTAGAAGCACAGATACGCAGTATTTT
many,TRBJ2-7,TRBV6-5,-,CASSPYRLERYEQYF,TGTGCCAGCAGTCCCTACCGCCTCGAACGCTACGAGCAGTACTTC
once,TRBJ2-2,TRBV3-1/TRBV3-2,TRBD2,CASRLAGAPENTGELFF,TGTGCCAGCCGACTAGCGGGGGCCCCGGAGAACACCGGGGAGCTGTTTTTT
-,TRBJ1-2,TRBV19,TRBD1,CASRTPGQGGNYGYTF,TGTGCCAGTAGGACTCCGGGACAGGGAGGAAACTATGGCTACACCTTC
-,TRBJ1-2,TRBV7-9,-,CASSSVQVYGYTF,TGTGCCAGCAGCTCTGTACAGGTCTATGGCTACACCTTC
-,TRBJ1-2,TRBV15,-,CATSRAEGTEGYTF,TGTGCCACCAGCAGGGCTGAGGGTACGGAAGGCTACACCTTC
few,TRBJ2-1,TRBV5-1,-,CASSLRAEAYNEQFF,TGCGCCAGCAGCTTGCGAGCTGAGGCCTACAATGAGCAGTTCTTC
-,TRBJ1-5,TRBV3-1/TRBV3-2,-,CATGTRGSNNQPQHF,TGTGCCACAGGGACACGTGGGTCAAACAATCAGCCCCAGCATTTT
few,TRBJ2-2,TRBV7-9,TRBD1,CASSLSIGGEPGELFF,TGTGCCAGCAGCTTATCCATAGGGGGCGAGCCCGGGGAGCTGTTTTTT
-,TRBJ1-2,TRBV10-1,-,CASSEWEKNGGYGYTF,TGCGCCAGCAGTGAGTGGGAAAAAAACGGGGGCTATGGCTACACCTTC
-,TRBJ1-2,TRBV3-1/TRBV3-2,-,CASSQVGAGVGYTF,TGTGCCAGCAGCCAAGTAGGGGCAGGGGTAGGCTACACCTTC
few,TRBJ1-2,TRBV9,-,CASSVGGTSYGYTF,TGTGCCAGCAGCGTAGGGGGCACCTCCTATGGCTACACCTTC
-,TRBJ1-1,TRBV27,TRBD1,CASSLVKGATEAFF,TGTGCCAGCAGTTTAGTAAAGGGGGCCACTGAAGCTTTCTTT
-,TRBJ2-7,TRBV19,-,CASNFGGEQYF,TGTGCCAGTAACTTCGGAGGGGAGCAGTACTTC
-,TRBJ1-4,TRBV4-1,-,CASSPPGGALMGKLFF,TGCGCCAGCAGCCCTCCGGGTGGGGCCCTAATGGGAAAACTGTTTTTT
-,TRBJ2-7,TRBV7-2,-,CASSLSRSGSHEQYF,TGTGCCAGCAGCTTAAGTCGCTCGGGTTCCCACGAGCAGTACTTC
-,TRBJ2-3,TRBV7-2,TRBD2,CASSPRLAGGTDTQYF,TGTGCCAGCAGCCCGCGACTAGCGGGGGGCACAGATACGCAGTATTTT
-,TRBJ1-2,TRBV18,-,CASSPPNGGGNYGYTF,TGTGCCAGCTCACCACCCAACGGGGGGGGGAACTATGGCTACACCTTC
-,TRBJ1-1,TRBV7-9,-,CASRTVQRGMNTEAFF,TGTGCCAGCAGGACGGTACAGAGAGGGATGAACACTGAAGCTTTCTTT
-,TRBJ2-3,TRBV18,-,CASSLLTGSTDTQYF,TGTGCCAGCTCACTCCTTACAGGGAGCACAGATACGCAGTATTTT
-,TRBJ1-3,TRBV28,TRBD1,CASRGQGTGNTIYF,TGTGCCAGCAGAGGACAGGGAACTGGAAACACCATATATTTT
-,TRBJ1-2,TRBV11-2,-,CASSLSPNPNSNYGYTF,TGTGCCAGCAGCTTATCCCCGAACCCAAACAGTAACTATGGCTACACCTTC
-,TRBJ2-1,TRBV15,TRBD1,CATSSFSGQGRNEQFF,TGTGCCACCAGCAGCTTCTCGGGACAGGGACGCAATGAGCAGTTCTTC
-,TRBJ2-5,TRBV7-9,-,CASSPETGETQYF,TGTGCCAGCAGCCCCGAGACGGGGGAGACCCAGTACTTC
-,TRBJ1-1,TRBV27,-,CASGRQASTEAFF,TGTGCCAGTGGGCGACAGGCATCCACTGAAGCTTTCTTT
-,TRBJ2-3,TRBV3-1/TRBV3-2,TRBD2,CASSPPRAGARGTDTQYF,TGTGCCAGCAGCCCGCCGAGGGCGGGAGCGCGGGGCACAGATACGCAGTATTTT
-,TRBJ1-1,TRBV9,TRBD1,CASSVASGQSMNTEAFF,TGTGCCAGCAGCGTAGCATCGGGACAGAGCATGAACACTGAAGCTTTCTTT
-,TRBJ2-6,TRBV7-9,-,CASSLYMGPGANVLTF,TGTGCCAGCAGCTTATATATGGGCCCTGGGGCCAACGTCCTGACTTTC
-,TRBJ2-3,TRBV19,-,CASSRADTQYF,TGTGCCAGTAGTCGGGCAGATACGCAGTATTTT
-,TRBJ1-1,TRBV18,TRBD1,CASSPGTGGTEAFF,TGTGCCAGCTCACCCGGGACAGGGGGGACTGAAGCTTTCTTT
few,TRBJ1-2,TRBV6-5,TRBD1,CASSLLRQGGYTF,TGTGCCAGCAGTCTCCTTCGACAGGGTGGCTACACCTTC
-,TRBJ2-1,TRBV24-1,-,CATSWAGYNEQFF,TGTGCCACCAGTTGGGCCGGATACAATGAGCAGTTCTTC
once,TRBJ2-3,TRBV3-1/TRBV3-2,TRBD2,CASSPGSGGAIRTQYF,TGTGCCAGCAGCCCCGGAAGCGGGGGGGCAATCCGCACGCAGTATTTT
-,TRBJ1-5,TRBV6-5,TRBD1,CASRTGQGNQPQHF,TGTGCCAGCAGGACCGGACAGGGGAATCAGCCCCAGCATTTT
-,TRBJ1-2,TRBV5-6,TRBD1,CASSPRREQGTYGYTF,TGTGCCAGCAGCCCCCGGCGGGAACAGGGGACATATGGCTACACCTTC
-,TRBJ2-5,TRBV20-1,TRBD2,CSASDVALAGVETQYF,TGCAGTGCTAGTGATGTAGCCCTAGCGGGAGTGGAGACCCAGTACTTC
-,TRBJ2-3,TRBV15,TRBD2,CATSRDRLAGALQYF,TGTGCCACCAGCAGAGATAGGCTAGCGGGAGCCCTGCAGTATTTT
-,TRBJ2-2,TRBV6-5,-,CASSYSKGEPGELFF,TGTGCCAGCAGTTACTCGAAGGGAGAACCCGGGGAGCTGTTTTTT
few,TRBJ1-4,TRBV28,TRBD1,CASSFGGGARGEKLFF,TGTGCCAGCAGTTTTGGAGGGGGCGCTAGGGGAGAAAAACTGTTTTTT
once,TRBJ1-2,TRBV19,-,CASSIDSGRPNPYGYTF,TGTGCCAGTAGTATAGACTCCGGGAGACCCAATCCCTATGGCTACACCTTC
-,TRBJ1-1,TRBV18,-,CASSLTGLDTEAFF,TGTGCCAGCTCACTTACAGGGTTGGACACTGAAGCTTTCTTT
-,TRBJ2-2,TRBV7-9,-,CASSLVDTGELFF,TGTGCCAGCAGCTTGGTAGACACCGGGGAGCTGTTTTTT
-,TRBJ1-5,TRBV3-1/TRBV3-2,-,CASSQDSGPQHF,TGTGCCAGCAGCCAAGATTCGGGGCCCCAGCATTTT
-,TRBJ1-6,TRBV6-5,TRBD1,CASSSWTGTSPLHF,TGTGCCAGCAGTTCTTGGACAGGGACTTCACCCCTCCACTTT
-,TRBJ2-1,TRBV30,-,CAWRGGYEQFF,TGTGCCTGGAGAGGGGGATATGAGCAGTTCTTC
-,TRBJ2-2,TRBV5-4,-,CASSLGRGSELFF,TGTGCCAGCAGCTTGGGAAGGGGAAGCGAGCTGTTTTTT
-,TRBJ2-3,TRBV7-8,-,CASSPWTSTDTQYF,TGTGCCAGCAGTCCATGGACAAGCACAGATACGCAGTATTTT
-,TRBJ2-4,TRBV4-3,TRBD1,CASSQDRTGGAKNIQYF,TGCGCCAGCAGCCAAGATAGGACAGGGGGAGCCAAAAACATTCAGTACTTC
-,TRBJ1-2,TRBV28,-,CASSPRLYGYTF,TGTGCCAGCAGTCCCAGACTCTATGGCTACACCTTC
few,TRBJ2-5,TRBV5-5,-,CASSLRTDPRETQYF,TGTGCCAGCAGCTTGCGAACTGATCCGAGGGAGACCCAGTACTTC
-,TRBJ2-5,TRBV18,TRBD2,CASSAPGGGREKTQYF,TGTGCCAGCTCGGCCCCCGGGGGGGGCAGGGAGAAGACCCAGTACTTC
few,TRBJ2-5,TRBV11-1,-,CASSPRPETQYF,TGTGCCAGCAGCCCCAGGCCAGAGACCCAGTACTTC
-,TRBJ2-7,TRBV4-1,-,CASSQDRGGYEQYF,TGCGCCAGCAGCCAAGATCGGGGTGGGTACGAGCAGTACTTC
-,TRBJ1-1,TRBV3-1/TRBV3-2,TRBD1,CASSQWDRGADTEAFF,TGTGCCAGCAGCCAGTGGGACAGGGGGGCAGACACTGAAGCTTTCTTT
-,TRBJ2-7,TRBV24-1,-,CARLDSPYEQYF,TGTGCCAGATTAGACTCACCCTACGAGCAGTACTTC
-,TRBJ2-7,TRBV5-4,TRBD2,CASSLTGGPHEQYF,TGTGCCAGCAGCTTGACGGGAGGGCCCCACGAGCAGTACTTC